The clone carrying this T cell receptor (beta chain) has a single count. The protocol was immunoSEQ multiplex PCR, while the TCRdb copy is restricted to in-frame clones and leaves out a portion. This table has about 150,000 clones, over 80% appearing once. CDR3 length equals 13 residues. With V trimmed by 5 bases and J by 0 bases, 1 base remained unmatched. The V gene's germline CDR1 is GTSNPN and CDR2 SVGIG (reference sequence). This specimen comes from a study of blood T cell repertoires in COVID-19. The chain couples TRBV30 to TRBJ1-5; TRBD1 agrees at 7 bases. The material sequenced was peripheral blood. This clonotype was sampled from a woman aged 60-75 years with acute or convalescent COVID-19. The CDR3 loop is CAWQGGSNQPQHF. The DNA for the CDR3 is TGTGCCTGGCAGGGGGGTAGCAATCAGCCCCAGCATTTT.